Following are 18 T cell receptor beta chains from one sample sequenced in a study of cytomegalovirus exposure and HLA in healthy donors. Vbeta (60) and Jbeta (13) primers were used in the PCR. Profiling relied on immunoSEQ multiplex PCR, and the TCRdb table lists in-frame clones only, not all of them. The table includes about 150,000 clones, approximately 69% detected once. The specimen was PBMCs. The receptors originated from a man aged 30 to 45 in good health and CMV-seronegative.

The V call is TRBV5-1, the J call TRBJ2-7; 8 bases agree with TRBD1. Germline assignment: CDR1 SGHRS and CDR2 YFSETQ. This CDR3 is 15 amino acids long. V shed 4 bases, J shed 4 bases, and the junction held 10 bases outside the gene matches. This chain's CDR3 is CASSPDSQGAYEQYF. The CDR3 DNA sequence: TGCGCCAGCAGCCCTGACTCGCAGGGGGCGTACGAGCAGTACTTC.

The V and J genes are TRBV2 and TRBJ2-7; D ambiguous. This CDR3 is built from 11 residues. V was shortened by 7 bases and J by 5 bases, with 9 bases between the two germline ends. Germline CDR1 and CDR2: SNHLY and FYNNEI. The DNA for the CDR3 is TGTGCCAGCATCTCCCGCGACGAGCAGTACTTC. The encoded protein is CASISRDEQYF.

The genes are TRBV2 and TRBJ2-1; TRBD2 agrees at 7 bases. The V gene's germline CDR1 is SNHLY and CDR2 FYNNEI. CDR3 length: 14 residues. J lost 2 bases, V lost 6 bases, and 4 bases had no gene match. The DNA for the CDR3 is TGTGCCAGCAGCCTCCGGGGGGCCTACAATGAGCAGTTCTTC. Protein sequence: CASSLRGAYNEQFF.

The V gene is TRBV11-2, the J gene TRBJ2-7, with D possibly matching TRBD1 (6 bases). The CDR3 totals 14 residues. Looked up from germline, CDR1 is SGHAT and CDR2 is FQNNGV. V lost 5 bases and J lost 2, with 13 bases in between. The CDR3 bases are TGTGCCAGCAGCCCGAACAGGGTAGCCTACGAGCAGTACTTC. Residues: CASSPNRVAYEQYF.

The V and J genes are TRBV19 and TRBJ1-5, with D hard to call. The CDR3 sequence is 15 residues long. The V end lost 3 bases, the J end lost 0 bases, and 9 bases lay between the germline ends. Germline CDR1 LNHDA, CDR2 SQIVND (reference sequence). The CDR3 here is CASSIPGASNQPQHF. The CDR3 coding sequence is TGTGCCAGTAGTATCCCGGGTGCTAGCAATCAGCCCCAGCATTTT.

This chain links TRBV27 with TRBJ2-7, with D perhaps matching TRBD1 (5 bases). CDR1 and CDR2 (germline): MNHEY, SMNVEV (reference sequence). Trimming stripped 4 bases from V and 2 bases from J, with 12 bases between. The CDR3 extends over 14 amino acids. This CDR3 is CASSSIKGTYEQYF. The DNA for the CDR3 is TGTGCCAGCAGTTCAATCAAGGGGACCTACGAGCAGTACTTC.

V and J are TRBV5-8 and TRBJ1-5, with D perhaps TRBD1 (6 bases). The CDR3 contains 15 residues. Germline lookup yields CDR1 SGHTS and CDR2 YDEGEE. V was clipped by 1 base and J by 6 bases, with 14 bases between them. CDR3 sequence (DNA): TGTGCCAGCAGCTTGTGGTACAGGGAAGTTCAGCCCCAGCATTTT. It encodes CASSLWYREVQPQHF.

V usage is TRBV30 and J usage is TRBJ2-3; TRBD2 is a possible D gene (5 bases). The ends were cut back, 5 bases at V and 6 bases at J, with 15 bases in the middle. There are 13 residues in the CDR3. The germline CDR1 and CDR2 sequences are GTSNPN and SVGIG (reference sequence). CDR3 sequence (DNA): TGTGCCTGGTGCGACCTAGCCCCGGATACGCAGTATTTT. Its protein is CAWCDLAPDTQYF.

In DNA, the CDR3 is TGTGCCAGCAGCCCGGGACTCCCCGTCGAGCAGTACTTC. It codes for CASSPGLPVEQYF. The rearrangement uses TRBV7-8 and TRBJ2-7, with D possibly TRBD2 on 6 matching bases. V shed 5 bases and J shed 6 bases, with 14 bases lying between them. CDR3 length: 13 residues. The germline gives CDR1 SGHVS, CDR2 FQNEAQ.

V usage is TRBV7-9 and J usage is TRBJ1-2; no firm D call. V gave up 3 bases and J gave up 4 bases, with 15 bases separating them. The germline V gene encodes CDR1 SEHNR and CDR2 FQNEAQ (reference sequence). This CDR3 contains 15 residues. CDR3 sequence reads: CASSFELELLYGYTF. The CDR3, as DNA: TGTGCCAGCAGCTTCGAGCTGGAGTTACTCTATGGCTACACCTTC.

The chain has TRBV6-5 and TRBJ1-1; D possibly corresponds to TRBD1 (6 bases). In germline, CDR1 is MNHEY, CDR2 SVGAGI. Trimming pared 5 bases from V and 1 base from J, leaving 8 bases between. The CDR3 runs 13 residues. The CDR3 spells CASSEQGNTEAFF. The CDR3 DNA sequence: TGTGCCAGCAGTGAACAGGGGAACACTGAAGCTTTCTTT.

This chain uses TRBV28 with TRBJ1-6; TRBD1 is a possible D gene (6 bases). V was shortened by 6 bases and J by 0 bases, with 12 bases between the two germline ends. CDR1 and CDR2 from the germline V gene are MDHEN and SYDVKM. The CDR3 covers 16 residues. DNA of the CDR3: TGTGCCAGCAGGGCGGGGGGCCGCTCCTATAATTCACCCCTCCACTTT. Residues: CASRAGGRSYNSPLHF.

As DNA, the CDR3 is TGTGCCAGCAGCTTGACAGGGGCTAATGAAAAACTGTTTTTT. Amino acid sequence: CASSLTGANEKLFF. J is TRBJ1-4 and V is TRBV11-2, with 8 bases fitting TRBD1. Germline V gene lookup returns CDR1 SGHAT and CDR2 FQNNGV. CDR3 length: 14 amino acids. The ends lost 3 bases at V and 3 bases at J; junction bases unmatched: 0.

This chain uses TRBV29-1 with TRBJ2-7, with D perhaps matching TRBD2 (5 bases). The CDR3 is made up of 12 amino acids. V was trimmed by 5 bases and J by 6 bases, leaving 14 bases between them. Per germline, CDR1 SQVTM and CDR2 ANQGSEA. DNA for the CDR3: TGCAGCGTTAAGGAAAACAGCGGCGAGCAGTACTTC. It encodes CSVKENSGEQYF.

CDR3: CASSVGLAKETQYF. The CDR3 DNA reads as TGTGCCAGCAGCGTGGGACTAGCGAAGGAGACCCAGTACTTC. The chain uses TRBV9 and TRBJ2-5; 10 bases fit TRBD2. This CDR3 spans 14 amino acids. Germline CDR1 is SGDLS and CDR2 is YYNGEE. V shed 2 bases and J 5 bases; nucleotides not matched to a gene: 3.

The chain is built from TRBV5-4 and TRBJ2-7, with D possibly matching TRBD1 (5 bases). Germline lookup yields CDR1 SGHNT and CDR2 YYREEE (reference sequence). The length of the CDR3 is 13 residues. V was trimmed by 2 bases and J by 3 bases, leaving 9 bases between them. The CDR3 is CASSFPQGYEQYF. The CDR3 coding sequence is TGTGCCAGCAGCTTCCCCCAGGGCTACGAGCAGTACTTC. The complete variable domain, with remaining parts taken from reference TRBV5-4 and TRBJ2-7, reads ETGVTQSPTHLIKTRGQQVTLRCSSQSGHNTVSWYQQALGQGPQFIFQYYREEENGRGNFPPRFSGLQFPNYSSELNVNALELDDSALYLCASSFPQGYEQYFGPGTRLTVT.

This clone was seen only once. The chain is built from TRBV14 and TRBJ1-2; D unclear. Trimming shortened V by 0 bases and J by 4 bases, and 12 bases separated the two germline ends. The V gene's germline CDR1 is SGHDN and CDR2 FVKESK. This CDR3 is built from 15 residues. This CDR3 reads CASSQDIAGTYGYTF. CDR3 DNA: TGTGCCAGCAGCCAAGATATCGCAGGAACCTATGGCTACACCTTC. Combining the CDR3 with reference TRBV14 and TRBJ1-2 gives the whole variable domain EAGVTQFPSHSVIEKGQTVTLRCDPISGHDNLYWYRRVMGKEIKFLLHFVKESKQDESGMPNNRFLAERTGGTYSTLKVQPAELEDSGVYFCASSQDIAGTYGYTFGSGTRLTVV.

The chain joins TRBV5-1 to TRBJ2-3; 14 nucleotides line up with TRBD2. This CDR3 comprises 17 residues. In germline, CDR1 is SGHRS, CDR2 YFSETQ. Trimming removed 4 bases from V and 5 bases from J; junction bases left unmatched: 9. This chain's CDR3 is CASSPSGLAGGGDTQYF. CDR3 DNA sequence: TGCGCCAGCAGCCCAAGCGGACTAGCGGGGGGTGGAGATACGCAGTATTTT.